These 32 T cell receptor beta chains were all obtained from the same sample, sequenced in a study of beta chain features in type 1 diabetes. Study conclusions and caveats: Moderate yet significant TCRB CDR3 shortening was seen in Type 1 diabetes patients in all four CD4+ subsets.

These receptors lack a known antigen. All of the isolated RNA was reverse transcribed, so expressed TCRB transcripts were sequenced. Profiling relied on immunoSEQ multiplex PCR, and the TCRdb table lists in-frame clones only, not all of them. The sample holds some 700,000 clones, about an eighth seen once. The specimen sequenced was naive CD4+ T cells from blood. The receptors here all came from a man aged 18 to 29 with type 1 diabetes.

This clone came up a few times. The chain has TRBV28 and TRBJ2-7, with 7 nucleotides matching TRBD1. The V gene's germline CDR1 is MDHEN and CDR2 SYDVKM. Germline trimming cut 6 bases from V and 2 bases from J; bases unmatched to any gene: 7. The CDR3 extends over 14 amino acids. Here the CDR3 DNA reads TGTGCCAGCAGCGACGGACAGGTAACCTACGAGCAGTACTTC. This codes for CASSDGQVTYEQYF.

This clone has more than one count but fewer than ten. J is TRBJ2-5 and V is TRBV11-2, with 10 bases that match TRBD2. There are 15 residues in the CDR3. In germline, CDR1 is SGHAT, CDR2 FQNNGV. Unmatched junction bases numbered 10, after V lost 7 bases and J lost 5 bases. The CDR3, as DNA: TGTGCCAGCACGAGCAGCGGGGGGGCAGGGGAGACCCAGTACTTC. It yields the protein CASTSSGGAGETQYF.

The V gene is TRBV2, the J gene TRBJ2-3; TRBD2 matches at 9 bases. J lost 6 bases, V lost 6 bases, and 10 bases had no gene match. CDR3 size: 15 residues. CDR1 is SNHLY and CDR2 is FYNNEI in the germline V gene. The CDR3 nucleotides read TGTGCCAGCAGGGACCTCAGCGGGGGGTCGGATACGCAGTATTTT. Its protein product is CASRDLSGGSDTQYF.

This clone was seen a few times. V and J are TRBV7-3 and TRBJ2-3; no clear D gene. The ends were cut back, 5 bases at V and 0 bases at J, with 12 bases in the middle. The germline CDR1 and CDR2 sequences are SGHTA and FQGTGA. The CDR3 is made up of 15 amino acids. The DNA of the CDR3 is TGTGCCAGCAGCCCCATGTGGTCCAGCACAGATACGCAGTATTTT. Amino acid sequence: CASSPMWSSTDTQYF.

V gene TRBV14 combines with J gene TRBJ2-1; D unclear. In germline, CDR1 is SGHDN, CDR2 FVKESK. CDR3 length: 17 residues. Trimming took off 1 base at V and 2 bases at J, with 15 bases between the two ends. The CDR3 reads CASSQVVPIRAYNEQFF. The CDR3 DNA reads TGTGCCAGCAGCCAAGTAGTCCCAATAAGGGCCTACAATGAGCAGTTCTTC.

This clone was counted a few times. The CDR3 nucleotides read TGTGCCATCGCCTCCGGGGAGGGCAATCAGCCCCAGCATTTT. Protein: CAIASGEGNQPQHF. J is TRBJ1-5 and V is TRBV10-3; no clear D. V was cut by 8 bases and J by 2 bases, with 13 bases left in between. The CDR3 spans 14 residues. Germline assignment: CDR1 ENHRY and CDR2 SYGVKD.

In this sample, this clone turned up a few times. J is TRBJ2-1 and V is TRBV15; TRBD1 or TRBD2 may be the D gene (7 bases each). The V end lost 5 bases, the J end lost 7 bases, and 21 bases lay between the germline ends. CDR3 length: 16 residues. The germline V gene has CDR1 LNHNV and CDR2 YYDKDF (reference sequence). The chain's CDR3 is CATSPRGDSSWNEQFF. CDR3 DNA sequence: TGTGCCACCAGCCCCCGGGGGGACAGCTCCTGGAATGAGCAGTTCTTC.

In regard to this clone: At one end, the junction sequence differs from germline, possibly due to a read error. The chain couples TRBV9 to TRBJ1-1, with D uncertain. Germline values: CDR1 SGDLS, CDR2 YYNGEE. CDR3 length equals 16 residues. The CDR3, as DNA: TGTGGCAGCAGCTTAAATTACCTTGTGAGCGGCACTGAAGCTTTCTTT. Encoded protein: CGSSLNYLVSGTEAFF.

This clone appeared a few times. The CDR3 protein is CASSPSLAWETQYF. The CDR3 coding sequence is TGTGCCAGCAGCCCTAGTCTTGCGTGGGAGACCCAGTACTTC. The chain links TRBV7-2 to TRBJ2-5; D not resolved. CDR1 is SGHTA, CDR2 FQGNSA, per germline. This CDR3 is built from 14 residues. V was shortened by 5 bases and J by 5 bases, with 15 bases between the two germline ends.

The chain combines TRBV7-9 with TRBJ2-3, with a weak D call TRBD1 (5 bases). Looked up from germline, CDR1 is SEHNR and CDR2 is FQNEAQ (reference sequence). V lost 2 bases and J lost 6, with 6 bases in between. This CDR3 has 12 residues. In nucleotides, the CDR3 is TGTGCCAGCAGCTTACAGGGTGATACGCAGTATTTT. Its protein is CASSLQGDTQYF.

The V gene is TRBV7-2, the J gene TRBJ2-5; D might be TRBD2 (5 bases). V lost 4 bases and J 1 base, leaving 10 bases between the germline ends. The germline V gene encodes CDR1 SGHTA and CDR2 FQGNSA. This CDR3 is built from 14 residues. As DNA, the CDR3 is TGTGCCAGCAGCTCTCTTAGCGTCCAAGAGACCCAGTACTTC. It translates to CASSSLSVQETQYF.

As concerns this clone: This same CDR3 is encoded by further DNA sequences in the sample. This chain joins TRBV27 and TRBJ2-3; D unclear. Germline V lookup: CDR1 MNHEY, CDR2 SMNVEV (reference sequence). The CDR3 sequence is 14 residues long. V lost 2 bases and J lost 0, with 6 bases in between. CDR3 loop: CASSLGRSTDTQYF. The CDR3 region has the DNA TGTGCCAGCAGTTTAGGGCGGAGCACAGATACGCAGTATTTT.

This chain links TRBV7-2 with TRBJ2-3; 10 nucleotides line up with TRBD2. Per the germline V gene, CDR1 is SGHTA and CDR2 is FQGNSA. The CDR3 totals 15 residues. V was clipped by 5 bases and J by 3 bases; unmatched bases: 5. As DNA, the CDR3 is TGTGCCAGCAGCCTTAGCGGGGGGCGTACAGATACGCAGTATTTT. Translation gives CASSLSGGRTDTQYF.

This clone was seen more than once but under ten times. The CDR3 region has the DNA TGTGCCAGCACCGTTGGGACAGCGTCCTACGAGCAGTACTTC. Its protein product is CASTVGTASYEQYF. V gene TRBV7-9 combines with J gene TRBJ2-7; 7 positions match TRBD1. Germline V lookup: CDR1 SEHNR, CDR2 FQNEAQ (reference sequence). CDR3 size: 14 residues. The junction had 7 bases not matched to a gene; V was cut back by 7 bases and J by 1 base.

CDR3 sequence: CASSEEDRADNYGYTF. In DNA form, the CDR3 reads TGTGCCAGCAGTGAAGAGGACAGGGCGGACAACTATGGCTACACCTTC. The chain is built from TRBV2 and TRBJ1-2, with TRBD1 matching 8 bases. In germline, CDR1 is SNHLY, CDR2 FYNNEI. The ends lost 1 base at V and 2 bases at J; junction bases unmatched: 6. This CDR3 region has 16 residues. Full variable domain (rest looked up from reference TRBV2 and TRBJ1-2): EPEVTQTPSHQVTQMGQEVILRCVPISNHLYFYWYRQILGQKVEFLVSFYNNEISEKSEIFDDQFSVERPDGSNFTLKIRSTKLEDSAMYFCASSEEDRADNYGYTFGSGTRLTVV.

This clone has just a few counts. The chain employs TRBV10-3 and TRBJ2-1, with D maybe TRBD2 (6 bases). The CDR3 totals 15 residues. Germline CDR1 ENHRY, CDR2 SYGVKD. With 4 bases removed from V and 4 bases from J, the gap between germline ends came to 14 bases. This CDR3 is CAISGGVPSYNEQFF. The CDR3 DNA reads as TGTGCCATCAGTGGGGGGGTCCCCTCGTACAATGAGCAGTTCTTC.

This clone was seen more than once but under ten times. J is TRBJ1-2 and V is TRBV6-1, with 7 bases identical to TRBD1. This CDR3 is built from 13 residues. The junction had 11 bases not matched to a gene; V was cut back by 9 bases and J by 7 bases. CDR1 is MNHNS, CDR2 SASEGT, per germline. CDR3 region: CASRAGGGPGYTF. The CDR3 region has the DNA TGTGCCAGTCGAGCAGGGGGAGGCCCTGGCTACACCTTC.

This chain joins TRBV11-3 and TRBJ2-7, with 9 nucleotides matching TRBD1. This CDR3 region has 16 residues. V shed 4 bases and J 0 bases; nucleotides not matched to a gene: 7. Germline CDR1 and CDR2: SGHNT and YENEEA. The CDR3 nucleotides are TGTGCCAGCAGCTACTGGACAGGGGAAAGCTCCTACGAGCAGTACTTC. Residues: CASSYWTGESSYEQYF. The whole variable domain, filled in from reference TRBV11-3 and TRBJ2-7, reads EAGVVQSPRYKIIEKKQPVAFWCNPISGHNTLYWYLQNLGQGPELLIRYENEEAVDDSQLPKDRFSAERLKGVDSTLKIQPAELGDSAVYLCASSYWTGESSYEQYFGPGTRLTVT.

The rearrangement joins TRBV7-9 to TRBJ2-5; 8 nucleotides align to TRBD1. The junction had 6 bases not matched to a gene; V was cut back by 2 bases and J by 4 bases. Germline V gene lookup returns CDR1 SEHNR and CDR2 FQNEAQ (reference sequence). The CDR3 is made up of 15 amino acids. CDR3 nucleotides: TGTGCCAGCAGCTTAACCGGACAGGGATCAGAGACCCAGTACTTC. Translating it yields CASSLTGQGSETQYF.

This clone was seen a few times. The chain carries TRBV9 and TRBJ1-1; D is perhaps TRBD1 (6 bases). The CDR3 runs to 16 residues. The germline V gene has CDR1 SGDLS and CDR2 YYNGEE. V was shortened by 3 bases and J by 5 bases, with 20 bases between the two germline ends. This CDR3 reads CASSGIPAGAWTEAFF. For the CDR3, the DNA is TGTGCCAGCAGCGGGATACCGGCAGGGGCATGGACTGAAGCTTTCTTT.

The V and J genes are TRBV11-1 and TRBJ2-3; D perhaps matches TRBD2 (5 bases). From germline, CDR1 is SGHAT and CDR2 FQDESV (reference sequence). With 6 bases removed from V and 1 base from J, the gap between germline ends came to 8 bases. The CDR3 totals 13 residues. The CDR3 is CASSKRGTDTQYF. CDR3 sequence (DNA): TGTGCCAGCAGTAAGAGGGGCACAGATACGCAGTATTTT.

A few counts support this clone. The chain has TRBV6-1 and TRBJ1-5; the D gene is possibly TRBD1 (5 bases). Trimming left V 4 bases short and J 2 bases short, with 6 bases between. This CDR3 is built from 13 residues. Germline values: CDR1 MNHNS, CDR2 SASEGT. The CDR3 protein is CASSGDGNQPQHF. Here the CDR3 DNA reads TGTGCCAGCAGTGGGGACGGCAATCAGCCCCAGCATTTT.

V gene TRBV27 combines with J gene TRBJ1-4; 10 nucleotides line up with TRBD1. This CDR3 has 16 residues. Trimming removed 4 bases from V and 8 bases from J; junction bases left unmatched: 10. In germline, CDR1 is MNHEY, CDR2 SMNVEV (reference sequence). The CDR3 here is CASSSTGGDQEEKLFF. As DNA, the CDR3 is TGTGCCAGCAGTTCGACAGGGGGCGATCAGGAAGAAAAACTGTTTTTT.

The chain combines TRBV19 with TRBJ2-7; TRBD1 or TRBD2 may be the D gene (5 bases each). This CDR3 has 16 amino acids. Trimming took off 5 bases at V and 0 bases at J, with 17 bases between the two ends. The V gene's germline CDR1 is LNHDA and CDR2 SQIVND (reference sequence). CDR3 amino acids: CASSPRAGSDSYEQYF. CDR3 DNA sequence: TGTGCCAGTAGTCCCCGAGCAGGGAGCGACTCCTACGAGCAGTACTTC.

The chain carries TRBV5-1 and TRBJ2-2; maybe TRBD2 (6 bases). Trimming took off 1 base at V and 5 bases at J, with 12 bases between the two ends. The length of the CDR3 is 15 residues. Germline V CDR1 and CDR2: SGHRS, YFSETQ. This chain's CDR3 is CASSLSGERTGELFF. The CDR3 bases are TGCGCCAGCAGCTTGTCGGGGGAGCGAACCGGGGAGCTGTTTTTT.

For the CDR3, the DNA is TGTGCCAGCTTCCAGAGTCTATCATCCGAGCAGTTCTTC. Protein product: CASFQSLSSEQFF. The V call is TRBV2, the J call TRBJ2-1, with unresolved D. V shed 8 bases and J shed 10 bases, with 18 bases lying between them. Per the germline V gene, CDR1 is SNHLY and CDR2 is FYNNEI. The CDR3 has 13 amino acids.

The chain uses TRBV9 and TRBJ1-1; no clear D. With 0 bases removed from V and 0 bases from J, the gap between germline ends came to 6 bases. The germline V gene encodes CDR1 SGDLS and CDR2 YYNGEE. The CDR3 has 14 amino acids. Here the CDR3 reads CASSVEQLNTEAFF. CDR3 nucleotides: TGTGCCAGCAGCGTAGAACAGTTGAACACTGAAGCTTTCTTT.

This clone showed up just a few times. The rearrangement links TRBV28 to TRBJ2-7; 7 positions match TRBD2. Per the germline V gene, CDR1 is MDHEN and CDR2 is SYDVKM. CDR3 size: 14 residues. With 4 bases clipped from V and 2 bases from J, the junction kept 5 bases outside the gene matches. The CDR3 sequence: CASSSTSIPYEQYF. The CDR3 nucleotides are TGTGCCAGCAGTTCGACTAGCATCCCCTACGAGCAGTACTTC.

This clone was found a few times. This CDR3 is also generated by other DNA sequences in the sample. The DNA for the CDR3 is TGTGCCAGCTCACCACCGTCGGGGGCCAACGTCCTGACTTTC. This gives the protein CASSPPSGANVLTF. The genes are TRBV18 and TRBJ2-6; unclear D gene. This CDR3 spans 14 amino acids. CDR1 and CDR2 (germline): KGHSH, LQKENI. V gave up 0 bases and J gave up 4 bases, with 4 bases separating them.

This clone was counted a few times. The chain uses TRBV19 and TRBJ1-1; D is undetermined. The germline V gene encodes CDR1 LNHDA and CDR2 SQIVND (reference sequence). This CDR3 comprises 15 residues. Trimming took off 1 base at V and 5 bases at J, with 14 bases between the two ends. The CDR3 DNA follows: TGTGCCAGTAGTATAGGTGGAATGGTCAGGACTGAAGCTTTCTTT. Its protein is CASSIGGMVRTEAFF.

In this sample, this clone turned up a few times. V and J are TRBV6-6 and TRBJ2-3; TRBD2 agrees at 9 bases. CDR1 and CDR2 (germline): MNHNY, SVGAGI (reference sequence). The CDR3 has 16 amino acids. V trimming: 4 bases; J trimming: 0 bases; junction bases outside the gene matches: 5. Here the CDR3 reads CASSLPGLASTDTQYF. CDR3 nucleotide sequence: TGTGCCAGCAGTTTACCGGGACTAGCTAGCACAGATACGCAGTATTTT.

In this sample, this clone turned up a few times. The V and J genes are TRBV6-6 and TRBJ1-2, with a tentative D call TRBD1 (5 bases). The CDR3 totals 15 residues. V was trimmed by 1 base and J by 2 bases, leaving 11 bases between them. Germline lookup yields CDR1 MNHNY and CDR2 SVGAGI (reference sequence). The CDR3 loop is CASSYFRGENYGYTF. DNA of the CDR3: TGTGCCAGCAGTTACTTTCGGGGGGAGAACTATGGCTACACCTTC.